This TCR beta chain was observed in a study of blood T cell repertoires in COVID-19. About the study: From the United States, Italy and Spain came samples of acute and convalescent COVID-19. Nucleic acid was either cDNA or gDNA, and it came from T cells, B-cell-depleted T cells, or PBMCs.

Participants were placed into cohorts based on the clinical history they reported. Some clones are missing from TCRdb's copy, which holds only in-frame ones; the method was immunoSEQ multiplex PCR. The data show some 300,000 clones, with 75% to 90% seen just once and roughly a tenth held by the top ten. The origin of this receptor is a woman in her forties who had recovered from COVID-19. Sequencing was performed on PBMCs or T cells enriched from blood (not recorded which).

This chain's CDR3 is CAGTVQGGRGLAEAFF. In nucleotides, the CDR3 is TGTGCCGGAACTGTACAGGGGGGGCGGGGCCTCGCTGAAGCTTTCTTT. The genes are TRBV6-6 and TRBJ1-1; 8 bases map to TRBD1. The CDR3 sequence is 16 residues long. Trimming cost V 11 bases and J 6 bases; bases outside gene matches: 20. The germline CDR1 and CDR2 sequences are MNHNY and SVGAGI (reference sequence).